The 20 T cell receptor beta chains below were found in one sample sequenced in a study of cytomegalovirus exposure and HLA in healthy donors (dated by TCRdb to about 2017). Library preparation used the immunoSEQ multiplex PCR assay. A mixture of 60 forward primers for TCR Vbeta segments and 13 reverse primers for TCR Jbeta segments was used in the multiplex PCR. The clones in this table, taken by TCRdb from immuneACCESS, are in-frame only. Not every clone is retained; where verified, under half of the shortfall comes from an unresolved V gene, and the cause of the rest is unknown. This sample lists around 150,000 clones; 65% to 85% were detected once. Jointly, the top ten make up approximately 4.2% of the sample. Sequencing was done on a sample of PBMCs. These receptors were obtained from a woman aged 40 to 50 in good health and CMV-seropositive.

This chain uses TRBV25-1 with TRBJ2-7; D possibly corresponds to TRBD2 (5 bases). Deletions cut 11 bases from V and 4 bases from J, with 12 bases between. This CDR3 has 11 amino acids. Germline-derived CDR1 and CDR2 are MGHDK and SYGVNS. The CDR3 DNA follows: TGTGCCCGAGGGCCCCCTTACGAGCAGTACTTC. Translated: CARGPPYEQYF.

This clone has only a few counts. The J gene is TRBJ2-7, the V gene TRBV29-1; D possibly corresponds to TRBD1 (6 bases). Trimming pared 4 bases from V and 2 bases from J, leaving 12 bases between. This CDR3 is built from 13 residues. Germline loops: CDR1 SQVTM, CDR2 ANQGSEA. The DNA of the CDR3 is TGCAGCGTTGCGGCAGGGGCGCCCTACGAGCAGTACTTC. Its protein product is CSVAAGAPYEQYF.

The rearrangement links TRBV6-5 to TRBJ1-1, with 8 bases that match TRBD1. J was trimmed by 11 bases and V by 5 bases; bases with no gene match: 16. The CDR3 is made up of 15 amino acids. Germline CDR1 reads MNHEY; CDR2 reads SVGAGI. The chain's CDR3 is CASSPLQGGVSTAFF. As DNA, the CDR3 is TGTGCCAGCAGTCCCCTACAGGGGGGAGTCTCTACGGCTTTCTTT.

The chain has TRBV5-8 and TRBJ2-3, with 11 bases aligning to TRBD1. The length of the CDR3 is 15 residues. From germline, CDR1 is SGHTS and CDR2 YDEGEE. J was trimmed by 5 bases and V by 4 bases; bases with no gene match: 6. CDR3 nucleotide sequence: TGTGCCAGCAGCCCCGGGACAGGGGGTAAAGATACGCAGTATTTT. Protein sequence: CASSPGTGGKDTQYF.

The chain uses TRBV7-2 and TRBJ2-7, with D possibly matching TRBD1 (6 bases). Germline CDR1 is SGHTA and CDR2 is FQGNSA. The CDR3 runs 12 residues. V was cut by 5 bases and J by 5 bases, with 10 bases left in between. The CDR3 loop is CASSLQGDEQYF. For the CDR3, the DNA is TGTGCCAGCAGCCTACAGGGAGACGAGCAGTACTTC.

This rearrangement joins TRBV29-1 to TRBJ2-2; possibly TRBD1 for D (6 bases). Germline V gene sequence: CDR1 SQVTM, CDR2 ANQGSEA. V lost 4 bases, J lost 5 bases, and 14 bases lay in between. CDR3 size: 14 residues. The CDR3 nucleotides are TGCAGCGTTGGGGGGCACATAGGTACCGGGGAGCTGTTTTTT. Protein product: CSVGGHIGTGELFF.

The CDR3 region is CASSLWTGGREQYF. In DNA, the CDR3 is TGCGCCAGCAGCTTATGGACAGGGGGGAGGGAGCAGTACTTC. The chain joins TRBV5-1 to TRBJ2-7, with 10 bases that match TRBD1. This CDR3 has 14 residues. In germline, CDR1 is SGHRS, CDR2 YFSETQ. The V and J ends lost 2 bases and 7 bases, in that order; junction bases with no gene match: 6.

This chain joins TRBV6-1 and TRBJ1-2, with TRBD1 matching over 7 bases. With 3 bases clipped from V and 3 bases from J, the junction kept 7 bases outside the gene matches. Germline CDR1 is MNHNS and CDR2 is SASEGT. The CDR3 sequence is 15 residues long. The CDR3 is CASSDPTQGYYGYTF. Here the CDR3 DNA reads TGTGCCAGCAGTGATCCGACACAGGGGTACTATGGCTACACCTTC.

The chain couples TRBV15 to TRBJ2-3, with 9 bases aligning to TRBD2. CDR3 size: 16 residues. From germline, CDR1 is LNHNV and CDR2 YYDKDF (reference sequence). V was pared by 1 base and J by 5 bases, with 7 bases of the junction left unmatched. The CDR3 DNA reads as TGTGCCACCAGCAGAGCTGGACTAGCGCGGGTAGATACGCAGTATTTT. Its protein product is CATSRAGLARVDTQYF.

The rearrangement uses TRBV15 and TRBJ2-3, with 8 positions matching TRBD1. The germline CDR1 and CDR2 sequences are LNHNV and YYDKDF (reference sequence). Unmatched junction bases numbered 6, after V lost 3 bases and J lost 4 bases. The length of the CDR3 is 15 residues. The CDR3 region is CATSSNRGLADTQYF. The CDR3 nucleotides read TGTGCCACCAGCAGTAACAGGGGGTTGGCAGATACGCAGTATTTT.

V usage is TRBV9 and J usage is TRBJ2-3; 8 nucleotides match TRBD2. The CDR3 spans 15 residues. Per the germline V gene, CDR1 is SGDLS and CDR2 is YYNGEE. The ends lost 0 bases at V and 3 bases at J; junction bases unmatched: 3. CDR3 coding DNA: TGTGCCAGCAGCGTAGGCGGGGGGATTACAGATACGCAGTATTTT. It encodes CASSVGGGITDTQYF.

The CDR3 sequence is CAWSPRGSQPQHF. The CDR3 nucleotides read TGTGCCTGGAGTCCAAGGGGTAGTCAGCCCCAGCATTTT. This chain links TRBV30 with TRBJ1-5, with a possible D match to TRBD1 (5 bases). Trimming took off 2 bases at V and 6 bases at J, with 11 bases between the two ends. The germline gives CDR1 GTSNPN, CDR2 SVGIG (reference sequence). The CDR3 covers 13 residues.

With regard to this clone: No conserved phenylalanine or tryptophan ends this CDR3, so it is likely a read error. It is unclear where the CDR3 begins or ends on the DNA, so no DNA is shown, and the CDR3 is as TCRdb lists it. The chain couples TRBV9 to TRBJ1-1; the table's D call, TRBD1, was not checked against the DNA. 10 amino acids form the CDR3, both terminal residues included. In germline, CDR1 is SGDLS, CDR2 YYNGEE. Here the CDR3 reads CASSVVTGPL.

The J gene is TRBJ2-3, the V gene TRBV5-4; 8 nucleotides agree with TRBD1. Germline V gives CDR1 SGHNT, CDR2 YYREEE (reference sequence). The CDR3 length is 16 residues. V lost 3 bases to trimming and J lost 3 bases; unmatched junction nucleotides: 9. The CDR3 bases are TGTGCCAGCAGCTCGGGACAGGTCCTGGCTACAGATACGCAGTATTTT. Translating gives CASSSGQVLATDTQYF.

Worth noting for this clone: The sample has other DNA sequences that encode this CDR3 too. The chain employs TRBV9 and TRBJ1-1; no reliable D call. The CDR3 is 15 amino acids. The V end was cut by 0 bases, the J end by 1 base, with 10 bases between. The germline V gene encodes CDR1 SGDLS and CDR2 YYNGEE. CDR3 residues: CASSVGLTGNTEAFF. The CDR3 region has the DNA TGTGCCAGCAGCGTAGGATTGACGGGGAACACTGAAGCTTTCTTT.

The CDR3 DNA is TGTGCCAGCAGCTTGGGAGGTGGGGGAAACACCATATATTTT. It translates to CASSLGGGGNTIYF. The chain recombines TRBV5-5 with TRBJ1-3; D is undetermined. Germline-derived CDR1 and CDR2 are SGHKS and YYEKEE (reference sequence). There are 14 residues in the CDR3. V dropped 0 bases and J dropped 4 bases, with 8 bases sitting between them. The full variable domain, rest sourced from reference TRBV5-5 and TRBJ1-3, is DAGVTQSPTHLIKTRGQQVTLRCSPISGHKSVSWYQQVLGQGPQFIFQYYEKEERGRGNFPDRFSARQFPNYSSELNVNALLLGDSALYLCASSLGGGGNTIYFGEGSWLTVV.

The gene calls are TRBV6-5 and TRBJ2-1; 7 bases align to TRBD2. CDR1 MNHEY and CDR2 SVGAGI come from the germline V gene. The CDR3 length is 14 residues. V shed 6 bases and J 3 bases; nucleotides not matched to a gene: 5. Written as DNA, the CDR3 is TGTGCCAGCAGCCCGACGGGGGGCTACAATGAGCAGTTCTTC. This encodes CASSPTGGYNEQFF.

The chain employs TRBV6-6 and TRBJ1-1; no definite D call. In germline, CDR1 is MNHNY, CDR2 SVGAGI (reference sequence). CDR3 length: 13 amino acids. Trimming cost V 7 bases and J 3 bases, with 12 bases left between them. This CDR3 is CASTPAGYTEAFF. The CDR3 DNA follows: TGTGCCAGCACCCCAGCGGGGTACACTGAAGCTTTCTTT.

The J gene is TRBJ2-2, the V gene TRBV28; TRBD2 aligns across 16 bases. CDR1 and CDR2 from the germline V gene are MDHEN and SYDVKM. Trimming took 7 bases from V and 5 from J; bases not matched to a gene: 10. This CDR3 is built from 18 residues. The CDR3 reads CASNSPGLAGGWTGELFF. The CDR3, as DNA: TGTGCCAGCAACTCCCCGGGACTAGCGGGGGGGTGGACCGGGGAGCTGTTTTTT.

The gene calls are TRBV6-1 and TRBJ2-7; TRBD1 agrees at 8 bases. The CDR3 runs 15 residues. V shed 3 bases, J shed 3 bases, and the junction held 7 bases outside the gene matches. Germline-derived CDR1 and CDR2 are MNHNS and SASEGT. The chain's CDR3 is CASSESQGAVYEQYF. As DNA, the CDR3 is TGTGCCAGCAGTGAGAGCCAGGGGGCTGTCTACGAGCAGTACTTC.